The sequence of this T cell receptor beta chain was determined in a study of shared clonotypes between healthy human individuals. Notes on the study in general: Clonotype sharing across four donors was observed for 4% to 5.5% of naive CD4 clonotypes.

Researchers partitioned CD4+ cells into CD45RA+ naive and CD45RA-negative memory subsets. Produced via immunoSEQ multiplex PCR; TCRdb's table is partial and in-frame only. The table lists roughly 2 million clones, almost 96% of them singletons. The CDR3 spans 12 residues. Germline-derived CDR1 and CDR2 are MNHNY and SVGAGI (reference sequence). V gave up 4 bases and J gave up 4 bases, with 7 bases separating them. As concerns this clone: Its antigen is still unknown.

Sequencing was done on a sample of naive CD4+ T cells sorted from blood. Indicated subset: CD45RA+ positively selected. V usage is TRBV6-6 and J usage is TRBJ1-2; possibly TRBD1 for D (6 bases). This clonotype was obtained from a man in his late teens or twenties in good health. The CDR3 loop is CASSWDTYGYTF. CDR3 nucleotide sequence: TGTGCCAGCAGTTGGGACACCTATGGCTACACCTTC.